The subject of this entry is one T cell receptor beta chain. Its antigen is currently unknown. The sample belongs to a study of siplizumab effects on memory and regulatory T cells. Per sample, roughly 9.5 x 10^4 TCR templates were assayed. The repertoire was sequenced with immunoSEQ multiplex PCR; TCRdb's copy has only in-frame clones and lacks some. This table holds some 120,000 clones, about 94% found once. The study, taken as a whole, reports: Apparently key alloresponse contributors, naive T cells also seemed more diverse than memory cells. Suppressive function of proliferating Tregs from siplizumab cultures was not confirmed. Alloreactive sequences tracing back to unstimulated CD4+ memory cells were significantly reduced by siplizumab.

The CDR3 totals 15 residues. Germline V lookup: CDR1 SGDLS, CDR2 YYNGEE. J lost 1 base, V lost 4 bases, and 4 bases had no gene match. The chain is built from TRBV9 and TRBJ2-3, with 9 bases lining up with TRBD2. Sequencing input: non-Treg CD4+ T cells sorted from blood. This TCR came from a human donor in good health. CDR3 sequence (DNA): TGTGCCAGCAGCCCGAGACTAGCGGGCACAGATACGCAGTATTTT. It codes for CASSPRLAGTDTQYF.